The rows below give T cell receptor beta chains drawn from one sample of a study of T-cell memory formation after mild COVID-19. TCRdb called the 5' RACE reads again in MiXCR, with one record for every CDR3 protein. The sample contains 450,000 to 700,000 distinct CDR3 sequences, over 15% of which appear only once. The sequenced sample was PBMCs or a T cell subset sorted from them (not recorded which). Receptors originate from an adult woman who had mild COVID-19 (a few samples of this study predate the infection). Cell type and time point are not known. CDR3s include the opening cysteine and the closing phenylalanine or tryptophan. Each record gives: D gene, clone size, V gene, J gene, CDR3 DNA, CDR3 protein. The D gene is left open where the match is weak. Size is omitted from some rows. Given values are once, few, many or a class for expanded clones.

-	-	TRBV5-1	TRBJ1-3	TGCGCCAGCAGCTCAGATGGACGGCTCTTCTCTGGAAACACCATATATTTT	CASSSDGRLFSGNTIYF
-	-	TRBV12-3/TRBV12-4	TRBJ1-2	TGTGCCAGCAGTCCAGGGCCTGGGTATGGCTACACCTTC	CASSPGPGYGYTF
TRBD2	many	TRBV12-3/TRBV12-4	TRBJ2-2	TGTGCCAGCAGCTCCTGGACTAGCGGGAGGACCGGGGAGCTGTTTTTT	CASSSWTSGRTGELFF
TRBD1	few	TRBV19	TRBJ2-1	TGTGCCAGTAGTATGGGGACAGGGATGACCTACAATGAGCAGTTCTTC	CASSMGTGMTYNEQFF
TRBD2	few	TRBV4-3	TRBJ2-1	TGCGCCAGCCGAGGTAGGCGGGAGCTGGGATACAATGAGCAGTTCTTC	CASRGRRELGYNEQFF
TRBD1	few	TRBV25-1	TRBJ2-3	TGTGCCAGCAGTGAAGGGGTGCAGGGGGGCACAGATACGCAGTATTTT	CASSEGVQGGTDTQYF
-	-	TRBV20-1	TRBJ1-1	TGCAGTGCTAGAGGACGGTGGGGGAACACTGAAGCTTTCTTT	CSARGRWGNTEAFF
TRBD2	-	TRBV7-9	TRBJ2-2	TGTGCCAGCAGCGTGCTGCCGGGAGGGACCGGGGAGCTGTTTTTT	CASSVLPGGTGELFF
-	-	TRBV6-5	TRBJ2-7	TGTGCCAGCACGATCGGGGGGGACAGCCCCTACGAGCAGTACTTC	CASTIGGDSPYEQYF
TRBD2	-	TRBV3-1	TRBJ2-7	TGTGCCAGCAGCCAAGACCAGACTAGCGGGAGACAGAACGAGCAGTACTTC	CASSQDQTSGRQNEQYF
-	-	TRBV29-1	TRBJ2-3	TGCAGCGGGGGGAGGGGGCCAGATACGCAGTATTTT	CSGGRGPDTQYF
TRBD1	-	TRBV24-1	TRBJ2-1	TGTGCCACCAGTGATTTGTGGACAGGGGGTATCGATGAGCAGTTCTTC	CATSDLWTGGIDEQFF
-	-	TRBV2	TRBJ1-6	TGTGCCAGCAGTGACGGACACACTCCCCTCCACTTT	CASSDGHTPLHF
-	few	TRBV11-2	TRBJ2-4	TGTGCCAGCAGCTTAGAGGAAAACATTCAGTACTTC	CASSLEENIQYF
TRBD1	few	TRBV6-4	TRBJ2-2	TGTGCCAGCAGCCGCGACCGGGACAGGGGAGTATTAAACACCGGGGAGCTGTTTTTT	CASSRDRDRGVLNTGELFF
TRBD1	few	TRBV19	TRBJ1-1	TGTGCCAGTAGTCACCGGACAGGGCCCAAGCGGACTGAAGCTTTCTTT	CASSHRTGPKRTEAFF
TRBD1	few	TRBV9	TRBJ2-1	TGTGCCAGCAGCGTAGCTGGACAGGGTAAGAATGAGCAGTTCTTC	CASSVAGQGKNEQFF
-	few	TRBV12-3/TRBV12-4	TRBJ2-7	TGTGCCAGCAGCCAAAGCCGGGGACTCTCTCCCCACGAGCAGTACTTC	CASSQSRGLSPHEQYF
TRBD2	-	TRBV11-2	TRBJ2-7	TGTGCCAGCAGCTTAGAAACTAGCGGGAGTTACGAGCAGTACTTC	CASSLETSGSYEQYF
-	-	TRBV10-3	TRBJ1-2	TGTGCCATCAGTGAGCCGAGGACGTACTATGGCTACACCTTC	CAISEPRTYYGYTF
-	few	TRBV6-2/TRBV6-3	TRBJ2-3	TGTGCCAGCAGGATTGCTGGCACAGATACGCAGTATTTT	CASRIAGTDTQYF
-	-	TRBV2	TRBJ1-2	TGTGCCAGCAGACGACAGGTAGTAGTGCATGGCTACACCTTC	CASRRQVVVHGYTF
-	few	TRBV7-9	TRBJ2-5	TGTGCCAGCAGCTTAGCCTCGACCCAGTACTTC	CASSLASTQYF
TRBD1	-	TRBV29-1	TRBJ1-2	TGCAGCGTTGAGGACAGGGGGAACTATGGCTACACCTTC	CSVEDRGNYGYTF
-	-	TRBV12-3/TRBV12-4	TRBJ1-1	TGTGCCAGCAGCCCCGTGGGTGGGCAGGAGAACACTGAAGCTTTCTTT	CASSPVGGQENTEAFF
-	many	TRBV20-1	TRBJ2-3	TGCAGTGCTAGAGATGTGGGTACGCAGTATTTT	CSARDVGTQYF
TRBD1	few	TRBV29-1	TRBJ2-7	TGCAGCGTTGAGGAGGACAGGGGCTACGAGCAGTACTTC	CSVEEDRGYEQYF
TRBD1	few	TRBV15	TRBJ1-2	TGTGCCACCAGCGACAGGGGGATAGGCATAGCCTATGGCTACACCTTC	CATSDRGIGIAYGYTF
TRBD1	few	TRBV20-1	TRBJ2-1	TGCAGTGCTACCGGAGACAGGGCCAATGAGCAGTTCTTC	CSATGDRANEQFF
TRBD1	once	TRBV27	TRBJ1-1	TGTGCCAGCAGTTTATCCCTATACAGGGGTCACACTGAAGCTTTCTTT	CASSLSLYRGHTEAFF
-	-	TRBV7-9	TRBJ1-1	TGTGCCAGCAGCCCAAGACAGGCCTCGAACACTGAAGCTTTCTTT	CASSPRQASNTEAFF
-	-	TRBV2	TRBJ1-5	TGTGCCAGCAAGAAGGGGGGGGATAGCAATCAGCCCCAGCATTTT	CASKKGGDSNQPQHF
TRBD2	few	TRBV2	TRBJ2-4	TGTGCCAGCAAGCTTCTAGCGGGAGGGGCCAAAAACATTCAGTACTTC	CASKLLAGGAKNIQYF
-	many	TRBV4-3	TRBJ2-7	TGCGCCAGCAGCCAAGAAGTCGACAGCTCCTACGAGCAGTACTTC	CASSQEVDSSYEQYF
TRBD1	-	TRBV6-6	TRBJ2-7	TGTGCCAGCAGTCCCGGCGACAGGGGTTTCCACGAGCAGTACTTC	CASSPGDRGFHEQYF
-	few	TRBV4-3	TRBJ1-5	TGCGCCAGCAGCCAAGATCGAGGGGTCGGCAATCAGCCCCAGCATTTT	CASSQDRGVGNQPQHF
-	-	TRBV30	TRBJ2-5	TGTGCCTGGAGTGTAGTCGAAGAGGCCCAGTACTTC	CAWSVVEEAQYF
TRBD1	-	TRBV24-1	TRBJ2-2	TGTGCCACCAGTGATTCTCGGACAGGGGACACCGGGGAGCTGTTTTTT	CATSDSRTGDTGELFF
-	few	TRBV7-3	TRBJ2-7	TGTGCCAGCAGCAAGGACAGTGCTGCCTACGAGCAGTACTTC	CASSKDSAAYEQYF
TRBD2	few	TRBV7-9	TRBJ2-1	TGTGCCAGCAGCTCCTTATCGTTGAGAGCGGGGGGCATCAATGAGCAGTTCTTC	CASSSLSLRAGGINEQFF
-	-	TRBV2	TRBJ1-5	TGTGCCAGCAGTGAGGGTCGTGTGGGTGGGGGAAATCAGCCCCAGCATTTT	CASSEGRVGGGNQPQHF
-	-	TRBV6-5	TRBJ1-1	TGTGCCAGCAGTTACGACTCGAGGTTTTCGGCTTTCTTT	CASSYDSRFSAFF
TRBD2	-	TRBV3-1	TRBJ2-2	TGTGCCAGCAGCAAGCAGCGGGGGAGGACCGGGGAGCTGTTTTTT	CASSKQRGRTGELFF
TRBD2	few	TRBV7-9	TRBJ2-5	TGTGCCAGCAGCTTAGACCCACGGACTAGCGGGAGAGAGACCCAGTACTTC	CASSLDPRTSGRETQYF
TRBD1	-	TRBV15	TRBJ1-1	TGTGCCACCAGCTGGGACAGGGGGAACACTGAAGCTTTCTTT	CATSWDRGNTEAFF
-	many	TRBV5-1	TRBJ2-5	TGCGCCAGCAGCTTGGACAGTGAGACCCAGTACTTC	CASSLDSETQYF
-	once	TRBV21-1	TRBJ1-2	TGTGCCAGCAACAGGGTAGACGGCTACACCTTC	CASNRVDGYTF